Here is one TCR beta chain with its context. Which antigen it targets is not known. Base qualities are not recorded, but no much larger clone differs from it by a single base. The library was obtained by PCR. The sequencing machine was an Illumina HiSeq 2500. TCR library preparation used molecular barcoding, with unique molecular identifiers applied to normalize quantification of the TCRbeta repertoire. TCRdb trimmed public reads at Q25 via fastp, called clones via MiXCR and kept in-frame beta chains. Rows merge per CDR3 protein into single entries with the most common DNA and genes. In all, the sample holds fewer than 750,000 distinct CDR3 sequences, and 25% to 30% of those were seen once. The ten largest make up about 35% of the sample. These data are taken from a study of T-cell reconstitution after alpha-beta-depleted transplantation in children (dated by TCRdb to about 2016). Broadly, across the study: Using TCR repertoire profiling, the study followed T-cell immune reconstitution in a quantitative way in children after TCRalphabeta/CD19-depleted allogeneic hematopoietic cell transplantation.

Taken with the paper, the label for treatment or condition translates to: allogeneic hematopoietic cell transplantation with graft depleted of TCRalphabeta T cells and CD19 B cells. The transplant recipients were children given TCRalphabeta/CD19-depleted allogeneic hematopoietic cell grafts. Overall results and qualifications from the work: Apparently early alphabetaT-cell count recovery about two months after transplant reportedly relied on only several hundred rapidly expanded clones derived from non-depleted graft cells. In some patients, high TCRbeta diversity at day 60 was attributed to recipient T cells and intrathymic progenitors that had survived conditioning. The frequencies of hyperexpanded clones fell over the following months, and after one year, T-cell counts and TCRbeta diversity were mostly attributed to newly produced T cells.

For this chain, trimming is 8 bases at the V end and 1 base at the J end, and the number of junction bases without a gene match is 3. Measured from the cysteine to the phenylalanine, the CDR3 is 14 residues long. Only the CDR3 DNA is retained, 42 bases long and in frame from the first base. CDR1 is given as SEHNR and CDR2 as FQNEAQ, both from the germline V gene (reference sequence). Sequences were derived from PBMCs, sampled before TCRalphabeta/CD19-depleted stem cell transplant. The V and J segments used are TRBV7-9 and TRBJ2-1, with 9 bases aligning to TRBD2. This TCR was recovered from a boy under two years old with Wiskott-Aldrich syndrome, due to receive a stem cell transplant. CDR3 reads: CASETSGSYNEQFF. The DNA is TGTGCCAGCGAGACTAGCGGATCCTACAATGAGCAGTTCTTC.